Below, 10 T cell receptor beta chains from the same sample are listed, as sequenced in a study of T cell repertoires and HLA-DP antigens. These TCRs' antigens remain unknown. Here immunoSEQ multiplex PCR was the method, and the copy in TCRdb shows in-frame clones only, minus some. The table has around 90,000 clones, roughly 86% seen once. The sample taken for sequencing was CD4+ T cells from PBMCs. Receptors originate from a man aged 45-65 years in good health and CMV-seronegative.

The chain employs TRBV7-2 and TRBJ1-2; D gene uncertain. CDR1 is SGHTA and CDR2 is FQGNSA in the germline V gene. The CDR3 has 12 amino acids. V lost 1 base and J 2 bases, leaving 2 bases between the germline ends. CDR3 amino acids: CASSLENYGYTF. CDR3 bases: TGTGCCAGCAGCTTAGAGAACTATGGCTACACCTTC. The whole variable domain, remainder taken from reference TRBV7-2 and TRBJ1-2, is GAGVSQSPSNKVTEKGKDVELRCDPISGHTALYWYRQSLGQGLEFLIYFQGNSAPDKSGLPSDRFSAERTGGSVSTLTIQRTQQEDSAVYLCASSLENYGYTFGSGTRLTVV.

The V call is TRBV10-3, the J call TRBJ1-2; D gene unclear. The V gene's germline CDR1 is ENHRY and CDR2 SYGVKD. Trimming cost V 10 bases and J 6 bases, with 18 bases left between them. The CDR3 has 13 amino acids. The CDR3 DNA reads as TGTGCCAACTCGAGAAGTGAAATTGATGGCTACACCTTC. Protein product: CANSRSEIDGYTF.

This chain links TRBV4-3 with TRBJ2-7; 9 positions match TRBD2. CDR3 length: 17 residues. Germline CDR1 is LGHNA and CDR2 is YSLEER. J gave up 2 bases and V 1 base, and 9 bases lay outside the gene matches. The CDR3 here is CASSQVFSSGIPYEQYF. For the CDR3, the DNA is TGCGCCAGCAGCCAAGTTTTTTCTAGCGGGATACCCTACGAGCAGTACTTC.

The J gene is TRBJ1-2, the V gene TRBV28; the D gene is possibly TRBD1 (6 bases). V lost 6 bases, J lost 4 bases, and 12 bases lay in between. This CDR3 has 13 amino acids. Germline V gives CDR1 MDHEN, CDR2 SYDVKM. CDR3 bases: TGTGCCAGCAGGGAACAGGGCTCCTATGGCTACACCTTC. As protein: CASREQGSYGYTF.

The rearrangement joins TRBV6-1 to TRBJ1-2; D perhaps matches TRBD1 (5 bases). Trimming left V 7 bases short and J 8 bases short, with 14 bases between. The CDR3 length is 12 residues. CDR1 is MNHNS, CDR2 SASEGT, per germline. CDR3 sequence: CASTGGIGGYTF. For the CDR3, the DNA is TGTGCCAGCACGGGGGGTATAGGGGGCTACACCTTC.

The chain uses TRBV29-1 and TRBJ2-2; TRBD2 aligns across 9 bases. V lost 1 base to trimming and J lost 4 bases; unmatched junction nucleotides: 7. This CDR3 contains 16 residues. Germline assignment: CDR1 SQVTM and CDR2 ANQGSEA. The CDR3 bases are TGCAGCGTTGAAGGCGGGGCGGGAGGGGGCACCGGGGAGCTGTTTTTT. This codes for CSVEGGAGGGTGELFF.

The chain recombines TRBV2 with TRBJ2-2; maybe TRBD1 (5 bases). The length of the CDR3 is 15 residues. V lost 2 bases and J 1 base, leaving 8 bases between the germline ends. Germline loops: CDR1 SNHLY, CDR2 FYNNEI. CDR3 coding DNA: TGTGCCAGCAGTGAACGAACAGGGAACACCGGGGAGCTGTTTTTT. This encodes CASSERTGNTGELFF.

CDR3 bases: TGTGCCAGCAGCGATCAGTACGGGGCGTCCTACGAGCAGTACTTC. Its translation: CASSDQYGASYEQYF. The chain links TRBV7-3 to TRBJ2-7; either TRBD1 or TRBD2 may fit D (5 bases each). Germline CDR1 is SGHTA and CDR2 is FQGTGA. This CDR3 spans 15 amino acids. Trimming took off 5 bases at V and 1 base at J, with 15 bases between the two ends.

This chain joins TRBV11-2 and TRBJ2-3; D is ambiguous. Germline V gene sequence: CDR1 SGHAT, CDR2 FQNNGV. CDR3 length: 13 residues. The V end was cut by 4 bases, the J end by 8 bases, with 13 bases between. CDR3 amino acids: CASSSRRLGTQYF. The DNA of the CDR3 is TGTGCCAGCAGCTCACGCCGCCTGGGTACGCAGTATTTT.

The V call is TRBV10-3, the J call TRBJ2-4; D might be TRBD1 or TRBD2, each matching 5 bases. Trimming cost V 0 bases and J 0 bases, with 12 bases left between them. The CDR3 is 17 amino acids. The V gene's germline CDR1 is ENHRY and CDR2 SYGVKD. In DNA form, the CDR3 reads TGTGCCATCAGTGAGTCCCGGGACGGGGTAGCCAAAAACATTCAGTACTTC. Translation gives CAISESRDGVAKNIQYF.